Listed below are T cell receptor beta chains from one sample, sequenced in a study of radiation and T cells in renal cell carcinoma. Repertoires were generated with immunoSEQ multiplex PCR, while TCRdb's copy carries only in-frame clones and drops some. The table lists 40,000 to 50,000 clones, approximately 80% of them singletons. The starting material was blood, obtained from a patient whose treatment included radiotherapy and nephrectomy. The receptors originated from a woman between 65 and 79 years old with renal cell carcinoma. Each CDR3 is given with its conserved first and last residue. The order of the fields is V gene, D gene, clone size, J gene, CDR3 DNA, CDR3 protein. D genes are given only for firm matches. For some rows the clone size is stated as once, few or many, or as a class when expanded; others skip it.

V: TRBV27; D: -; size: -; J: TRBJ2-5; DNA: TGTGCCAGCTCACGCTGGGGGCTCATGGAGACCCAGTACTTC; CDR3: CASSRWGLMETQYF
V: TRBV21-1; D: -; size: -; J: TRBJ1-2; DNA: TGTGCCAGCAGCAAAGAGGAGGGGGGCTACACCTTC; CDR3: CASSKEEGGYTF
V: TRBV6-5; D: -; size: -; J: TRBJ1-3; DNA: TGTGCCAGCAGTCGACAGAGAAACTCTGGAAACACCATATATTTT; CDR3: CASSRQRNSGNTIYF
V: TRBV27; D: TRBD1; size: -; J: TRBJ1-5; DNA: TGTGCCAGCAGCAACACAGGGGGCGGGGTGGTCAGCAATCAGCCCCAGCATTTT; CDR3: CASSNTGGGVVSNQPQHF
V: TRBV11-3; D: -; size: -; J: TRBJ2-2; DNA: TGTGCCAGCAGCTTAGCCGGGGAGCTGTTTTTT; CDR3: CASSLAGELFF
V: TRBV5-8; D: -; size: once; J: TRBJ2-5; DNA: TGTGCCAGCAGCTTGGAGGGGGAGACCCAGTACTTC; CDR3: CASSLEGETQYF
V: TRBV30; D: -; size: -; J: TRBJ1-5; DNA: TGTGCCTGGAGTCTTGGAGGAGATCAGCCCCAGCATTTT; CDR3: CAWSLGGDQPQHF
V: TRBV6-5; D: -; size: -; J: TRBJ2-7; DNA: TGTGCCAGCAGTTACCAACCGGGACTCAACTACGAGCAGTACTTC; CDR3: CASSYQPGLNYEQYF
V: TRBV5-1; D: -; size: -; J: TRBJ2-2; DNA: TGCGCCAGCAGCATGGACGGGAACACCGGGGAGCTGTTTTTT; CDR3: CASSMDGNTGELFF
V: TRBV9; D: -; size: -; J: TRBJ2-7; DNA: TGTGCCAGCAGCGACGGTAGCGGCGTCTACGAGCAGTACTTC; CDR3: CASSDGSGVYEQYF